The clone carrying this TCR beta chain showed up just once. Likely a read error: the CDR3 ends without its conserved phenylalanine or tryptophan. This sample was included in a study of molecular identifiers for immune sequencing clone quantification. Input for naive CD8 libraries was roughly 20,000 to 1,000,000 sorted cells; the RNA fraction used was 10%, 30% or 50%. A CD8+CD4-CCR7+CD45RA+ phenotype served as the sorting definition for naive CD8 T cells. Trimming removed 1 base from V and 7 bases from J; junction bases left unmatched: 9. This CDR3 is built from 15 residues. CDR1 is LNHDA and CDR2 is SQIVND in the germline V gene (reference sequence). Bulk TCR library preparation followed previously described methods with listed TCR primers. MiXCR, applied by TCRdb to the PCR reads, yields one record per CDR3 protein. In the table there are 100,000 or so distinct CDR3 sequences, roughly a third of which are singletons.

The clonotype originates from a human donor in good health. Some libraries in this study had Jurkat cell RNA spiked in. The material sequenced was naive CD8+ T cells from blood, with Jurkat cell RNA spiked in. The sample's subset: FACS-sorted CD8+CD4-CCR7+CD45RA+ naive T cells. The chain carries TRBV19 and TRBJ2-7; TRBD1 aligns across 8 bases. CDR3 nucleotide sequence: TGTGCCAGTAGTATAGTGGGACAGGCCACTATGGAGCAGTACTAC. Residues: CASSIVGQATMEQYY.